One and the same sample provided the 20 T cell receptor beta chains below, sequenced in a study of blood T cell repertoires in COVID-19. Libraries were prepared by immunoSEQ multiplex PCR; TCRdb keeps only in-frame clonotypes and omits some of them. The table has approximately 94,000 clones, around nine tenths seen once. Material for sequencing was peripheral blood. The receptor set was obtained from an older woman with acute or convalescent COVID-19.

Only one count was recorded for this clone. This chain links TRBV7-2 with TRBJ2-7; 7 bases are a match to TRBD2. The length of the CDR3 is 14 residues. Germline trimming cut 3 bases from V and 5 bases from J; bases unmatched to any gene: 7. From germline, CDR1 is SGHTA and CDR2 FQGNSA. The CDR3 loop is CASSFSGTLDEQYF. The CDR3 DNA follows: TGTGCCAGCAGCTTCAGCGGGACCTTAGACGAGCAGTACTTC.

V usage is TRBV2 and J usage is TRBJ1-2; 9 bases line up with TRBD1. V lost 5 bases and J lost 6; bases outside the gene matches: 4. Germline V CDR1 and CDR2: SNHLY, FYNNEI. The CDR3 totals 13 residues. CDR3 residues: CASSSRTGDGYTF. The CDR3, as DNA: TGTGCCAGCAGTAGTAGGACAGGGGATGGCTACACCTTC.

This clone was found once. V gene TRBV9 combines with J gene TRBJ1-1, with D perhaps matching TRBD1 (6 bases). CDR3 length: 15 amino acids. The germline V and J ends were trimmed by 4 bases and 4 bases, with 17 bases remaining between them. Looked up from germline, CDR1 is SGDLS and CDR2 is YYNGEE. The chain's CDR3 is CASSQRGGAGTEAFF. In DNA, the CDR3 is TGTGCCAGCAGCCAACGTGGGGGCGCGGGCACTGAAGCTTTCTTT.

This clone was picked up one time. In DNA form, the CDR3 reads TGCGCCAGCAGCTTGTCCCTGGGACAGCCCTTCTACGAGCAGTACTTC. This translates into CASSLSLGQPFYEQYF. J is TRBJ2-7 and V is TRBV5-1, with TRBD1 matching over 7 bases. The CDR3 is 16 amino acids. Germline V gene lookup returns CDR1 SGHRS and CDR2 YFSETQ. V was pared by 1 base and J by 3 bases, with 10 bases of the junction left unmatched.

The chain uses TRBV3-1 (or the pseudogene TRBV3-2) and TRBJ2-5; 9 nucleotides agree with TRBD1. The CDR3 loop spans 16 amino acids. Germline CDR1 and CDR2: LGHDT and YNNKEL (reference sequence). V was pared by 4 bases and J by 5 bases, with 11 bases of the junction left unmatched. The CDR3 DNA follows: TGTGCCAGCAGCCCTCACCGGACAGGGGAATCGGAGACCCAGTACTTC. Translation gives CASSPHRTGESETQYF.

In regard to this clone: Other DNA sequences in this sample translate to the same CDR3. The CDR3 DNA sequence: TGTGCCTGGAGTCAGGATAGGTACGAGCAGTACTTC. The encoded protein is CAWSQDRYEQYF. This chain links TRBV30 with TRBJ2-7; D unresolved. Germline V CDR1 and CDR2: GTSNPN, SVGIG (reference sequence). The CDR3 has 12 amino acids. With 2 bases removed from V and 4 bases from J, the gap between germline ends came to 9 bases.

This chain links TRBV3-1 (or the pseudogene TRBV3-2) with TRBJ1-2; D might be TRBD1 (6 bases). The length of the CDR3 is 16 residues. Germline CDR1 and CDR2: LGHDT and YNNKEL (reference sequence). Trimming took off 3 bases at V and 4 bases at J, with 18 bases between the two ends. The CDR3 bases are TGTGCCAGCAGCCAGGACCTCACAGGGTCGGGCTATGGCTACACCTTC. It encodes CASSQDLTGSGYGYTF.

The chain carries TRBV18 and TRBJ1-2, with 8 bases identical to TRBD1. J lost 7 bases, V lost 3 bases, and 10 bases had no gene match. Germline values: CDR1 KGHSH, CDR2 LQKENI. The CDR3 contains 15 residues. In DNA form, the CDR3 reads TGTGCCAGCTCACCCATGACAGGGGCCGGTGCTGGCTACACCTTC. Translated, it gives CASSPMTGAGAGYTF. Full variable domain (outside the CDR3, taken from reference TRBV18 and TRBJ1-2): NAGVMQNPRHLVRRRGQEARLRCSPMKGHSHVYWYRQLPEEGLKFMVYLQKENIIDESGMPKERFSAEFPKEGPSILRIQQVVRGDSAAYFCASSPMTGAGAGYTFGSGTRLTVV.

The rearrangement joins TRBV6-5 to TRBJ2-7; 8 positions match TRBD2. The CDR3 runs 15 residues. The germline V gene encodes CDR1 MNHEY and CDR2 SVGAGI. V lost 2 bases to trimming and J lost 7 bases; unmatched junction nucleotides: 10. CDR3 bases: TGTGCCAGCAGTTACAGTTCGGGAGGGCCTGGAGAGCAGTACTTC. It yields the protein CASSYSSGGPGEQYF.

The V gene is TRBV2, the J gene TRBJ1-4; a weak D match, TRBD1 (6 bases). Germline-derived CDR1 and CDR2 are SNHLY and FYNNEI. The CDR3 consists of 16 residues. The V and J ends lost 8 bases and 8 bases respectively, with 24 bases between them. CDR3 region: CASRLGVMGAGEKLFF. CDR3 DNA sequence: TGTGCCAGCCGATTGGGGGTGATGGGGGCTGGCGAAAAACTGTTTTTT.

CDR3 DNA sequence: TGTGCCAGCTCACCACAGGCGGGCGCCATGGGAAACACCATATATTTT. Translating it yields CASSPQAGAMGNTIYF. The chain combines TRBV18 with TRBJ1-3, with no clear D. V was shortened by 1 base and J by 4 bases, with 14 bases between the two germline ends. CDR3 length: 16 residues. Germline V gives CDR1 KGHSH, CDR2 LQKENI.

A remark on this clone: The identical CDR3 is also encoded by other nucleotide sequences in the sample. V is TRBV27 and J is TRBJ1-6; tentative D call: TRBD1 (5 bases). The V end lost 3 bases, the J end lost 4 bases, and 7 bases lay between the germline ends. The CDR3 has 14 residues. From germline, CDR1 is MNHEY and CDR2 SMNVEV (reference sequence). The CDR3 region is CASSLGQYNSPLHF. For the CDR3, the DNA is TGTGCCAGCAGTTTGGGGCAGTATAATTCACCCCTCCACTTT.

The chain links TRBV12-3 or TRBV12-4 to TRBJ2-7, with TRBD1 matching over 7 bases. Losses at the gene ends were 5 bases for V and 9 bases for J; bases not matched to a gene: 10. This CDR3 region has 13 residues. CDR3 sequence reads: CASSPNDRVGQYF. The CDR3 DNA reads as TGTGCCAGCAGTCCAAACGACAGGGTTGGGCAGTACTTC.

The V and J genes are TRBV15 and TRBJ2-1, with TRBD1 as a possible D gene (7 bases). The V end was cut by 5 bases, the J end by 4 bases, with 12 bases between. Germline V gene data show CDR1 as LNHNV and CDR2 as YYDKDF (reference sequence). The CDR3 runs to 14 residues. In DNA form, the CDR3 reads TGTGCCACCAGCGGCGGGACAGAATACAATGAGCAGTTCTTC. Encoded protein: CATSGGTEYNEQFF.

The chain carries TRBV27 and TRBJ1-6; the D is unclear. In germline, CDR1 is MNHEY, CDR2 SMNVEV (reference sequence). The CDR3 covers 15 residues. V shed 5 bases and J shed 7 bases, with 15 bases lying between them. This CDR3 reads CASSPEGRRNSPLHF. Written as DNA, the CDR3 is TGTGCCAGCAGTCCCGAGGGCCGGAGGAATTCACCCCTCCACTTT.

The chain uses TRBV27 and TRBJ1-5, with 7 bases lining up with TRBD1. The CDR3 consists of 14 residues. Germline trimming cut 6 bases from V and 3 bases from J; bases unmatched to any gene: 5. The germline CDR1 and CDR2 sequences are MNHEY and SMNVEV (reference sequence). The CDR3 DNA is TGTGCCAGCAGCCTACAGGGGACCAATCAGCCCCAGCATTTT. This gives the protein CASSLQGTNQPQHF.

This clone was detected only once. CDR3 coding DNA: TGTGCCAGCAGCCAAGCGCCAGGGGGAACCTATGGCTACACCTTC. This translates into CASSQAPGGTYGYTF. The chain links TRBV3-1 (or the pseudogene TRBV3-2) to TRBJ1-2; 7 bases line up with TRBD1. The CDR3 length is 15 residues. The germline CDR1 and CDR2 sequences are LGHDT and YNNKEL (reference sequence). With 1 base clipped from V and 4 bases from J, the junction kept 6 bases outside the gene matches.

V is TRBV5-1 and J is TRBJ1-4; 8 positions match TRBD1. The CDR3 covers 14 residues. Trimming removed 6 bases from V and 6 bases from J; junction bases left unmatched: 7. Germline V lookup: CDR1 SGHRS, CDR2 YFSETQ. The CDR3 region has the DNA TGCGCCAGCAAAGGACAGGGCCGGGATGAAAAACTGTTTTTT. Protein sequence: CASKGQGRDEKLFF.

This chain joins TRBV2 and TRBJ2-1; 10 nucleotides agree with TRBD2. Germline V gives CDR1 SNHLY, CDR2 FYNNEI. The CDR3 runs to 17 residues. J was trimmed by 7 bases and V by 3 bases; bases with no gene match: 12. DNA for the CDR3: TGTGCCAGCAGTGATTCGGCTAGCGGGGGTAGGTGGAATGAGCAGTTCTTC. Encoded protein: CASSDSASGGRWNEQFF.

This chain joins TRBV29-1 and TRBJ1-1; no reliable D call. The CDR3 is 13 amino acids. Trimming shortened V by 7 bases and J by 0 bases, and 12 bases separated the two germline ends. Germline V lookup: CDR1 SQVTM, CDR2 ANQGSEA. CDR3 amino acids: CSAPGRMNTEAFF. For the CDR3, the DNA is TGCAGCGCCCCTGGGAGGATGAACACTGAAGCTTTCTTT.